A selection of T cell receptor beta chains follows, all from one sample in a study of blood T cell repertoires in COVID-19. Sequencing used immunoSEQ multiplex PCR; TCRdb keeps in-frame clones, though not all of them. This table has 130,000 to 150,000 clones, roughly 89% appearing once. Sequenced input: peripheral blood. These receptors all come from a woman aged 40 to 49 with acute or convalescent COVID-19. CDR3s include the opening cysteine and the closing phenylalanine or tryptophan. D genes are given only for firm matches. Part of the rows lack a size; the others show once, few, many or a class for expanded clones.

d_call	clone_size	v_call	j_call	cdr3_nt	cdr3_aa
TRBD2	few	TRBV4-1	TRBJ2-2	TGCGCCAGCAGCGGACTAGCGGGGGGGCAGACCGGGGAGCTGTTTTTT	CASSGLAGGQTGELFF
NA	NA	TRBV10-3	TRBJ1-2	TGTGCCATATCGACAGAGAACTATGGCTACACCTTC	CAISTENYGYTF
TRBD1	NA	TRBV25-1	TRBJ1-2	TGTGCCAGCAGCAGTAAGACAGGGGTCCCTGGCTACACCTTC	CASSSKTGVPGYTF
NA	NA	TRBV19	TRBJ2-1	TGTGCCAGTAGTATAGAGATACTCCAAGAGCAGTTCTTC	CASSIEILQEQFF
NA	NA	TRBV5-1	TRBJ1-2	TGCGCCAGCAGCTTTCAAACAGGGCCGGGTAACTATGGCTACACCTTC	CASSFQTGPGNYGYTF
TRBD1	NA	TRBV16	TRBJ2-7	TGTGCCAGCAGCCCAAACAGGGGACCCCTAGGCGAGCAGTACTTC	CASSPNRGPLGEQYF
NA	NA	TRBV7-2	TRBJ1-3	TGTGCCAGCAGCTTAGACAGACCCACCTTTGGAAACACCATATATTTT	CASSLDRPTFGNTIYF
NA	once	TRBV2	TRBJ2-7	TGTGCCAGTCGGGACATGAGCTACGAGCAGTACTTC	CASRDMSYEQYF
TRBD1	NA	TRBV7-9	TRBJ2-7	TGTGCCAGCAGGACAGGGGGGAGCGAGCAGTACTTC	CASRTGGSEQYF
TRBD1	NA	TRBV7-2	TRBJ1-5	TGTGCCAGCAGCCGTGGGGGACAGGGCATCCAGCCCCAGCATTTT	CASSRGGQGIQPQHF
TRBD2	NA	TRBV6-2/TRBV6-3	TRBJ2-7	TGTGCCAGCAGTTACTCAGTAGCGGGACATAGCACCCACGAGCAGTACTTC	CASSYSVAGHSTHEQYF
NA	NA	TRBV6-2/TRBV6-3	TRBJ1-1	TGTGCCAGCAGTTACCCAGGTGAAGCTTTCTTT	CASSYPGEAFF
TRBD1	NA	TRBV27	TRBJ1-1	TGTGCCAGCAGTTTGTTGGGGACAGCTGAAGCTTTCTTT	CASSLLGTAEAFF
NA	NA	TRBV28	TRBJ1-2	TGTGCCAGCAGTAGGGGAAGGGGTAACTATGGCTACACCTTC	CASSRGRGNYGYTF